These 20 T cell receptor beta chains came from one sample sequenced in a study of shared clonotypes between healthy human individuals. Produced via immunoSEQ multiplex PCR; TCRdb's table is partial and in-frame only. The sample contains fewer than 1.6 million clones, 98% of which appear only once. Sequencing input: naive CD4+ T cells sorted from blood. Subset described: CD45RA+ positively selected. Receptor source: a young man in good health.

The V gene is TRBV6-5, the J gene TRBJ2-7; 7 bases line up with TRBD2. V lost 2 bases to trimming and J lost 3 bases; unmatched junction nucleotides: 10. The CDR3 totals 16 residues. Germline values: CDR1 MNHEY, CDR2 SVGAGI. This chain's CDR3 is CASSYLSAGVSYEQYF. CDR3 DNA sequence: TGTGCCAGCAGTTACCTGTCGGCGGGAGTAAGCTACGAGCAGTACTTC.

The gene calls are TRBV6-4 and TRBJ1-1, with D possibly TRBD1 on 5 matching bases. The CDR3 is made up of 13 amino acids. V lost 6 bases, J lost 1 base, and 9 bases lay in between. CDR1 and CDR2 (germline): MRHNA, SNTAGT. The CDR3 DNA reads TGTGCCAGCAGACGTACAGGGAACACTGAAGCTTTCTTT. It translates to CASRRTGNTEAFF.

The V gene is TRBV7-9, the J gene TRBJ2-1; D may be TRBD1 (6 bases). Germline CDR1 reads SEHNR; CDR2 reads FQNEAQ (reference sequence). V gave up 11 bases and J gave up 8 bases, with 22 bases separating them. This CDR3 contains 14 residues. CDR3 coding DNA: TGTGCCTTACAACCGGGACACGTTCGCGATGAGCAGTTCTTC. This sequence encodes CALQPGHVRDEQFF.

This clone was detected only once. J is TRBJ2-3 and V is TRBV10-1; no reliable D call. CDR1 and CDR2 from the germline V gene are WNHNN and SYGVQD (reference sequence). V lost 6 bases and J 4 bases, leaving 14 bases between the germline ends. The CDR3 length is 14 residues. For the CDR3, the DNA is TGCGCCAGCAGAAAAGAAATAGCTGCAGATACGCAGTATTTT. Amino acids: CASRKEIAADTQYF.

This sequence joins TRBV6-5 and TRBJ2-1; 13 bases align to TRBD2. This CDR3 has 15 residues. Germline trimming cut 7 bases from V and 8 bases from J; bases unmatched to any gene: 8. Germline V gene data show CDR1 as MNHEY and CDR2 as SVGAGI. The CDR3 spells CASKVLAGGPHEQFF. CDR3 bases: TGTGCCAGCAAGGTACTAGCGGGAGGGCCGCATGAGCAGTTCTTC.

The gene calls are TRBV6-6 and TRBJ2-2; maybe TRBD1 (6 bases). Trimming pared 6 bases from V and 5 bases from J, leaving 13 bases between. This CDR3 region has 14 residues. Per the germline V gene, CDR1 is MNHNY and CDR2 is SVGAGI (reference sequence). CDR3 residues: CASSRIRGTGELFF. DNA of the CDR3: TGTGCCAGCAGCCGCATCAGGGGAACCGGGGAGCTGTTTTTT.

In DNA, the CDR3 is TGTGCCAGCAGCCGACCCCAGGCCCAGGGCCCCTACGAGCAGTACTTC. Translated, it gives CASSRPQAQGPYEQYF. V and J are TRBV7-2 and TRBJ2-7, with D possibly matching TRBD1 (5 bases). CDR1 and CDR2 (germline): SGHTA, FQGNSA. V was trimmed by 5 bases and J by 2 bases, leaving 19 bases between them. There are 16 residues in the CDR3.

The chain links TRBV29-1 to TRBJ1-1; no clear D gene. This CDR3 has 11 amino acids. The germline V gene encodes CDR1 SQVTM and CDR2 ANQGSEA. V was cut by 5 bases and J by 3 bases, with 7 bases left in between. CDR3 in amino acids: CSVRTYTEAFF. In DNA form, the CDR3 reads TGCAGCGTTCGCACTTACACTGAAGCTTTCTTT.

CDR3 nucleotide sequence: TGTGCCAGCTCACCCCTACAGGGCACGGAGACCCAGTACTTC. Residues: CASSPLQGTETQYF. The V and J genes are TRBV18 and TRBJ2-5; D perhaps matches TRBD1 (6 bases). V was pared by 3 bases and J by 5 bases, with 13 bases between. Per germline, CDR1 KGHSH and CDR2 LQKENI. This CDR3 is built from 14 residues.

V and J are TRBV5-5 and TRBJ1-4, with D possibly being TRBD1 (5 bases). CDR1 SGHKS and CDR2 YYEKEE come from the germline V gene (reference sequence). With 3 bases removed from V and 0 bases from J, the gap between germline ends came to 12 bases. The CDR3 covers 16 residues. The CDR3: CASSSGVAPTNEKLFF. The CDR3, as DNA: TGTGCCAGCAGCTCGGGGGTGGCCCCAACTAATGAAAAACTGTTTTTT.

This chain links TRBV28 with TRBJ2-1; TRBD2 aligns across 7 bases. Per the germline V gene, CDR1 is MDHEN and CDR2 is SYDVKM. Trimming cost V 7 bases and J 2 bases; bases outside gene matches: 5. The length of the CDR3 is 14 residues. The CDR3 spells CASTGRSTYNEQFF. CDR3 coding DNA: TGTGCCAGCACCGGGAGGAGCACCTACAATGAGCAGTTCTTC.

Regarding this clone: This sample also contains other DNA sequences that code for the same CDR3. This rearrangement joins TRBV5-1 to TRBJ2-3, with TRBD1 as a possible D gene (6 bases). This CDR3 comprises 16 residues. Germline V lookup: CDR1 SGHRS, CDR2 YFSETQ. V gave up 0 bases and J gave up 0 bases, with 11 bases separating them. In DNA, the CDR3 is TGCGCCAGCAGCTTGGATGGGACAACTAGCACAGATACGCAGTATTTT. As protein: CASSLDGTTSTDTQYF.

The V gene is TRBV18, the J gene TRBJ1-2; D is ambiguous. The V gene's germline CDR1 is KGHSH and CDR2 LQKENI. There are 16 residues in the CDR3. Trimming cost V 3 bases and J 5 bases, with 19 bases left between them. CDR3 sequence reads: CASSPFVGSDGYGYTF. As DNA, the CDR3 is TGTGCCAGCTCACCTTTTGTTGGCAGCGACGGATATGGCTACACCTTC.

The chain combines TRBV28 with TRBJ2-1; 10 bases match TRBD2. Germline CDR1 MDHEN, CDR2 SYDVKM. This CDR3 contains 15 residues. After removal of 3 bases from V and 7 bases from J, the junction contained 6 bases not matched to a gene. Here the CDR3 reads CASSLVLAGVNEQFF. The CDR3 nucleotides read TGTGCCAGCAGTTTGGTCCTAGCGGGAGTAAATGAGCAGTTCTTC.

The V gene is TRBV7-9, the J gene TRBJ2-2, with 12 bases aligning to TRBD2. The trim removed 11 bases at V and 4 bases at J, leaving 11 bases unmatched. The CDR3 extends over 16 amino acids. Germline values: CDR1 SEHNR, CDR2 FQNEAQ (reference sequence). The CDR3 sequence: CALTDGLAGLTGELFF. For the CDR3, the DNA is TGTGCCCTTACCGACGGACTAGCGGGACTCACCGGGGAGCTGTTTTTT. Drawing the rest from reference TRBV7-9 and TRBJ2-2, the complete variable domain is DTGVSQNPRHKITKRGQNVTFRCDPISEHNRLYWYRQTLGQGPEFLTYFQNEAQLEKSRLLSDRFSAERPKGSFSTLEIQRTEQGDSAMYLCALTDGLAGLTGELFFGEGSRLTVL.

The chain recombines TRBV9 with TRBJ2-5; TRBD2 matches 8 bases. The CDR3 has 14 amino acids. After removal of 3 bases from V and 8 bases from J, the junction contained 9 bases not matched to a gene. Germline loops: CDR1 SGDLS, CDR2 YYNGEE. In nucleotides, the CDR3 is TGTGCCAGCAGCGCTTTGGGGACTAGTCTCACCCAGTACTTC. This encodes CASSALGTSLTQYF.

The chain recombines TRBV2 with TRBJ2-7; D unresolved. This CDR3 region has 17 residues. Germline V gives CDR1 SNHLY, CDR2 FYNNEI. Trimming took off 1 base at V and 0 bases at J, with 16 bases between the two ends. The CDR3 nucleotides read TGTGCCAGCAGTGAAGGCGTCAGGCTAGTGAGCTCCTACGAGCAGTACTTC. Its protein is CASSEGVRLVSSYEQYF.

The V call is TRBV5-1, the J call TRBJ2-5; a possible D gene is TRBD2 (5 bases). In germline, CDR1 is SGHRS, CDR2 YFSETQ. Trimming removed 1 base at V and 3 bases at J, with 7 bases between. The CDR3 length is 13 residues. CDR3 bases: TGCGCCAGCAGCTTGACCGGGAAAGAGACCCAGTACTTC. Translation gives CASSLTGKETQYF. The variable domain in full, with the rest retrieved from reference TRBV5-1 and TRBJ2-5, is KAGVTQTPRYLIKTRGQQVTLSCSPISGHRSVSWYQQTPGQGLQFLFEYFSETQRNKGNFPGRFSGRQFSNSRSEMNVSTLELGDSALYLCASSLTGKETQYFGPGTRLLVL.

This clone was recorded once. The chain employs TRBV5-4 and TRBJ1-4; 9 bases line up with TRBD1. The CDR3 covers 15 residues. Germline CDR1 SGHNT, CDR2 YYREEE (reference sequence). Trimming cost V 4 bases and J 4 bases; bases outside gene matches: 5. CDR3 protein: CASSRDRVYNEKLFF. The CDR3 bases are TGTGCCAGCAGCCGGGACAGGGTTTATAATGAAAAACTGTTTTTT.

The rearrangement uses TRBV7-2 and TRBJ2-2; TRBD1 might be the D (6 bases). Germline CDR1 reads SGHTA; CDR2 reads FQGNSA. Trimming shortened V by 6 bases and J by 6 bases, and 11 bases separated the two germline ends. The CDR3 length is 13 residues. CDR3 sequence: CASSYDRSGELFF. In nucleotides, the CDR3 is TGTGCCAGCAGTTACGACAGGTCCGGGGAGCTGTTTTTT.